These 22 T cell receptor beta chains came from one sample sequenced in a study of blood T cell repertoires in COVID-19. Profiling relied on immunoSEQ multiplex PCR, and the TCRdb table lists in-frame clones only, not all of them. The table has 55,000 to 65,000 clones, almost 90% seen once. Sequenced: peripheral blood. The receptors were gathered from a man in his sixties with acute or convalescent COVID-19.

Only a few counts were recorded for this clone. This sequence joins TRBV7-9 and TRBJ2-2; 7 positions match TRBD1. The V gene end was trimmed by 4 bases and the J gene end by 1 base; junction bases not matched to a gene: 6. This CDR3 region has 16 residues. Germline CDR1 and CDR2: SEHNR and FQNEAQ (reference sequence). This CDR3 reads CASSSEDRMNTGELFF. The CDR3 DNA follows: TGTGCCAGCAGCTCCGAGGACAGGATGAACACCGGGGAGCTGTTTTTT. Full variable domain (rest looked up from reference TRBV7-9 and TRBJ2-2): DTGVSQNPRHKITKRGQNVTFRCDPISEHNRLYWYRQTLGQGPEFLTYFQNEAQLEKSRLLSDRFSAERPKGSFSTLEIQRTEQGDSAMYLCASSSEDRMNTGELFFGEGSRLTVL.

V gene TRBV5-5 combines with J gene TRBJ2-7, with TRBD1 identical over 10 bases. The CDR3 is 14 residues long. Trimming removed 5 bases from V and 0 bases from J; junction bases left unmatched: 2. The germline V gene has CDR1 SGHKS and CDR2 YYEKEE (reference sequence). The CDR3 loop is CASRRTGGSYEQYF. The CDR3 DNA follows: TGTGCCAGCAGGAGGACAGGGGGCTCCTACGAGCAGTACTTC.

In DNA, the CDR3 is TGCAGCGGGGGCTTTCCTTTGTATGGCTACACCTTC. Translation gives CSGGFPLYGYTF. The gene calls are TRBV29-1 and TRBJ1-2; the D gene is possibly TRBD1 (5 bases). The CDR3 has 12 residues. Per the germline V gene, CDR1 is SQVTM and CDR2 is ANQGSEA. V lost 7 bases and J lost 5, with 14 bases in between.

In its sample, this clone was seen a few times. The chain employs TRBV5-8 and TRBJ1-5, with a tentative D call TRBD1 (5 bases). Germline V CDR1 and CDR2: SGHTS, YDEGEE. V was pared by 4 bases and J by 3 bases, with 14 bases between. The CDR3 extends over 15 amino acids. The CDR3 coding sequence is TGTGCCAGCAGCCAAGTGGAGGGGTACAATCAGCCCCAGCATTTT. This gives the protein CASSQVEGYNQPQHF.

The chain uses TRBV5-5 and TRBJ2-5; TRBD1 might be the D (5 bases). V lost 4 bases, J lost 4 bases, and 17 bases lay in between. Germline V gene lookup returns CDR1 SGHKS and CDR2 YYEKEE (reference sequence). CDR3 length equals 15 residues. CDR3 DNA sequence: TGTGCCAGCAGCCCTATCACCCAGGGCCTAGAGACCCAGTACTTC. Translated, it gives CASSPITQGLETQYF.

This clone came up once. The chain links TRBV10-1 to TRBJ2-3, with 7 bases fitting TRBD1. Trimming took 4 bases from V and 0 from J; bases not matched to a gene: 4. CDR1 is WNHNN and CDR2 is SYGVQD in the germline V gene (reference sequence). This CDR3 spans 15 amino acids. CDR3 sequence (DNA): TGCGCCAGCAGTGGAGGGACAGTGAGCACAGATACGCAGTATTTT. Protein product: CASSGGTVSTDTQYF.

The gene calls are TRBV28 and TRBJ2-7, with 8 bases aligning to TRBD2. V was pared by 6 bases and J by 3 bases, with 13 bases of the junction left unmatched. Germline V lookup: CDR1 MDHEN, CDR2 SYDVKM. The length of the CDR3 is 16 residues. CDR3 coding DNA: TGTGCCAGCAGCCCGCCGCGGGGGGCCACGTTCTACGAGCAGTACTTC. This encodes CASSPPRGATFYEQYF.

V gene TRBV28 combines with J gene TRBJ2-7, with D perhaps TRBD2 (6 bases). CDR1 and CDR2 from the germline V gene are MDHEN and SYDVKM. V was pared by 6 bases and J by 0 bases, with 18 bases between. The CDR3 has 16 residues. DNA for the CDR3: TGTGCCAGCAGAATGAAAGAGCGGGCAATCTCCTACGAGCAGTACTTC. Translation gives CASRMKERAISYEQYF.

The chain recombines TRBV5-1 with TRBJ1-4; 7 positions agree with TRBD1. CDR3 length equals 14 residues. Germline V gives CDR1 SGHRS, CDR2 YFSETQ. V gave up 2 bases and J gave up 10 bases; unmatched junction bases: 8. The CDR3 loop reads CASSLRGGGRKLFF. DNA for the CDR3: TGCGCCAGCAGCTTACGAGGGGGCGGCCGAAAACTGTTTTTT.

This clone came up once. CDR3 in DNA: TGTGCCAGCAGCTTCCTCTCGGGTATTGAAGCTTTCTTT. As protein: CASSFLSGIEAFF. The rearrangement joins TRBV7-9 to TRBJ1-1; D gene unclear. CDR3 length: 13 amino acids. The V end was cut by 3 bases, the J end by 7 bases, with 12 bases between. In germline, CDR1 is SEHNR, CDR2 FQNEAQ (reference sequence).

V is TRBV9 and J is TRBJ1-1; D gene unclear. Germline values: CDR1 SGDLS, CDR2 YYNGEE. The CDR3 consists of 13 residues. Trimming cost V 2 bases and J 2 bases, with 7 bases left between them. CDR3 coding DNA: TGTGCCAGCAGCGTCGGGTATAACACTGAAGCTTTCTTT. Protein sequence: CASSVGYNTEAFF.

The chain has TRBV3-1 (or the pseudogene TRBV3-2) and TRBJ2-4; no reliable D call. V lost 2 bases and J lost 3, with 8 bases in between. Germline loops: CDR1 LGHDT, CDR2 YNNKEL (reference sequence). The CDR3 has 14 amino acids. CDR3 protein: CASSQRDGKNIQYF. The DNA for the CDR3 is TGTGCCAGCAGCCAAAGAGATGGCAAAAACATTCAGTACTTC.

This clone was observed a handful of times. The chain joins TRBV7-2 to TRBJ1-4, with TRBD1 identical over 9 bases. Per germline, CDR1 SGHTA and CDR2 FQGNSA. This CDR3 is built from 15 residues. V lost 4 bases and J lost 0; bases outside the gene matches: 0. DNA of the CDR3: TGTGCCAGCAGCTGGGACAGGGCAACTAATGAAAAACTGTTTTTT. Protein: CASSWDRATNEKLFF.

V is TRBV7-3 and J is TRBJ2-1; D possibly corresponds to TRBD2 (6 bases). The V gene lost 9 bases and the J gene lost 0 bases, with 18 bases spanning the gap. Germline values: CDR1 SGHTA, CDR2 FQGTGA. This CDR3 is 16 amino acids long. CDR3 sequence: CARNSRGLFSYNEQFF. CDR3 nucleotides: TGTGCCAGAAATAGTAGGGGACTCTTCTCCTACAATGAGCAGTTCTTC.

This clone turned up a few times. This rearrangement joins TRBV11-2 to TRBJ1-6, with 7 bases fitting TRBD1. Germline V CDR1 and CDR2: SGHAT, FQNNGV. The CDR3 has 15 residues. V was clipped by 4 bases and J by 10 bases; unmatched bases: 10. CDR3 nucleotides: TGTGCCAGCAGCTCCTTACAGGGGATAGGATCACCCCTCCACTTT. Translating gives CASSSLQGIGSPLHF.

The V and J genes are TRBV9 and TRBJ1-6; D uncertain. The germline V and J ends were trimmed by 4 bases and 10 bases, with 18 bases remaining between them. The CDR3 extends over 15 amino acids. CDR1 and CDR2 (germline): SGDLS, YYNGEE. The DNA of the CDR3 is TGTGCCAGCAGCCTAGGTTGGCAGGATCGGTCACCCCTCCACTTT. Translating it yields CASSLGWQDRSPLHF.

The chain employs TRBV3-1 (or the pseudogene TRBV3-2) and TRBJ1-6; no firm D call. The V end was cut by 0 bases, the J end by 11 bases, with 11 bases between. From germline, CDR1 is LGHDT and CDR2 YNNKEL (reference sequence). The CDR3 covers 14 residues. The CDR3 nucleotides are TGTGCCAGCAGCCAAGATCTGAGGAGTACACCCCTCCACTTT. Its translation: CASSQDLRSTPLHF.

The CDR3 DNA reads TGTGCCAGCAGTCCCCACACTAGCGGGGGAGGGTTCTTC. This translates into CASSPHTSGGGFF. This chain uses TRBV28 with TRBJ2-1, with 11 bases lining up with TRBD2. CDR3 length: 13 residues. J lost 15 bases, V lost 5 bases, and 9 bases had no gene match. CDR1 MDHEN and CDR2 SYDVKM come from the germline V gene.

The chain couples TRBV5-4 to TRBJ2-1; D call uncertain. Germline V gene sequence: CDR1 SGHNT, CDR2 YYREEE (reference sequence). The V end was cut by 2 bases, the J end by 12 bases, with 21 bases between. The CDR3 spans 15 residues. The CDR3 DNA is TGTGCCAGCAGCTTTGGTGACTCTCCGGTTGTTGGGCAGTTCTTC. Protein: CASSFGDSPVVGQFF. Together with reference TRBV5-4 and TRBJ2-1, the CDR3 gives the full variable domain: ETGVTQSPTHLIKTRGQQVTLRCSSQSGHNTVSWYQQALGQGPQFIFQYYREEENGRGNFPPRFSGLQFPNYSSELNVNALELDDSALYLCASSFGDSPVVGQFFGPGTRLTVL.

The chain has TRBV7-2 and TRBJ1-4; 7 bases match TRBD1. The CDR3 runs to 15 residues. V lost 5 bases, J lost 8 bases, and 11 bases stayed unmatched. Germline CDR1 reads SGHTA; CDR2 reads FQGNSA. The DNA of the CDR3 is TGTGCCAGCAGCCCCGGACAGTTCAGGGGGGAAAAACTGTTTTTT. Translating it yields CASSPGQFRGEKLFF.

This sequence joins TRBV28 and TRBJ1-6, with no clear D. The CDR3 has 15 residues. From germline, CDR1 is MDHEN and CDR2 SYDVKM. V was clipped by 2 bases and J by 7 bases, with 12 bases between them. The CDR3 loop is CASSLRRARNSPLHF. CDR3 in DNA: TGTGCCAGCAGTTTAAGGCGGGCTCGGAATTCACCCCTCCACTTT.

The J gene is TRBJ2-1, the V gene TRBV15; 13 bases agree with TRBD2. There are 15 residues in the CDR3. Germline V lookup: CDR1 LNHNV, CDR2 YYDKDF (reference sequence). Losses at the gene ends were 5 bases for V and 4 bases for J; bases not matched to a gene: 2. DNA of the CDR3: TGTGCCACCAGCGGGACTAGCGGGGTATACAATGAGCAGTTCTTC. Amino acid sequence: CATSGTSGVYNEQFF.